This TCR beta chain was profiled in a study of CD8+ T cells in alopecia areata. cDNA serving as the sequencing template came from extracted, reverse transcribed RNA. Using immunoSEQ multiplex PCR, the repertoire was profiled, and TCRdb retains in-frame clones only, with some absent. The sample contains more than 90,000 clones, roughly 69% of which appear only once. The V and J ends lost 3 bases and 5 bases respectively, with 17 bases between them. This CDR3 spans 14 amino acids. Looked up from germline, CDR1 is GTSNPN and CDR2 is SVGIG (reference sequence). The gene calls are TRBV30 and TRBJ2-7; D may correspond to TRBD1 or TRBD2 (6 bases each). This TCR was recovered from a human donor in good health. Sequencing used CD4+ T cells sorted from blood. CDR3 DNA: TGTGCCTGGAGGGCAGGCCGGGGGCTCAACGAGCAGTACTTC. Translation gives CAWRAGRGLNEQYF.